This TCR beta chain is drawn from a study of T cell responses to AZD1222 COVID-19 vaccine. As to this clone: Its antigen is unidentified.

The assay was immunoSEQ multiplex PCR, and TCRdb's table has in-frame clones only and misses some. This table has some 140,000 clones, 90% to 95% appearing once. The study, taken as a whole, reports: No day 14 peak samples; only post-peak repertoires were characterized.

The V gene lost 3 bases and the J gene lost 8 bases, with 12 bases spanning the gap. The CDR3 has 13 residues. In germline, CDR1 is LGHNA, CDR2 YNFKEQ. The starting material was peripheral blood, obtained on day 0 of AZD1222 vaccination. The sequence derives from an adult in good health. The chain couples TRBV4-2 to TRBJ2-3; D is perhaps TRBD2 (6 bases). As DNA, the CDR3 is TGTGCCAGCAGCCACCTGGGGGGAGTTACGCAGTATTTT. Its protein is CASSHLGGVTQYF.